Following are 11 T cell receptor beta chains from one sample sequenced in a study of T cell responses to AZD1222 COVID-19 vaccine (dated by TCRdb to the early 2020s). Library construction relied on the immunoSEQ multiplex PCR assay. The table comes from immuneACCESS by way of TCRdb, which keeps in-frame sequences with V and J called. Part of the clones is missing from these tables; in studies checked, under half for an unresolved V gene and the rest for unknown reasons. For this sample the table gives some 88,000 clones, of which 90% to 95% were detected only once. Roughly 5.4% of the sample is taken by the ten largest. What this sample's time point label stands for: baseline before first vaccination. The specimen was peripheral blood, collected on day 0 of AZD1222 vaccination. These receptor sequences come from an adult in good health.

This chain links TRBV5-1 with TRBJ2-3, with no clear D. CDR1 is SGHRS and CDR2 is YFSETQ in the germline V gene. The CDR3 consists of 14 residues. Trimming pared 0 bases from V and 1 base from J, leaving 6 bases between. The CDR3 loop is CASSLAGRTDTQYF. The CDR3 nucleotides read TGCGCCAGCAGCTTGGCCGGGCGCACAGATACGCAGTATTTT. The variable domain in full, with the rest retrieved from reference TRBV5-1 and TRBJ2-3, is KAGVTQTPRYLIKTRGQQVTLSCSPISGHRSVSWYQQTPGQGLQFLFEYFSETQRNKGNFPGRFSGRQFSNSRSEMNVSTLELGDSALYLCASSLAGRTDTQYFGPGTRLTVL.

CDR3 sequence (DNA): TGTGCCAGCAGTTTGTCCGTTACCACCGGGGAGCTGTTTTTT. Amino acids: CASSLSVTTGELFF. The rearrangement joins TRBV28 to TRBJ2-2; no reliable D call. CDR1 is MDHEN and CDR2 is SYDVKM in the germline V gene. Trimming shortened V by 3 bases and J by 4 bases, and 9 bases separated the two germline ends. CDR3 size: 14 residues.

V usage is TRBV7-9 and J usage is TRBJ1-1; D is unclear. The V end was cut by 1 base, the J end by 1 base, with 7 bases between. Germline values: CDR1 SEHNR, CDR2 FQNEAQ (reference sequence). The CDR3 consists of 14 residues. CDR3 amino acids: CASSLVEGNTEAFF. The DNA of the CDR3 is TGTGCCAGCAGCTTAGTTGAGGGGAACACTGAAGCTTTCTTT.

The chain links TRBV5-1 to TRBJ2-7; 11 nucleotides align to TRBD1. Germline lookup yields CDR1 SGHRS and CDR2 YFSETQ. V shed 8 bases, J shed 3 bases, and the junction held 13 bases outside the gene matches. The CDR3 runs to 16 residues. The CDR3 region has the DNA TGCGCCAGTCGAACCTATTCCGGGACAGGGGGCTACGAGCAGTACTTC. Its protein is CASRTYSGTGGYEQYF.

In this sample, this clone turned up a few times. This sequence joins TRBV3-1 (or the pseudogene TRBV3-2) and TRBJ2-1; D might be TRBD2 (6 bases). The germline V gene has CDR1 LGHDT and CDR2 YNNKEL (reference sequence). CDR3 size: 14 residues. V was cut by 0 bases and J by 7 bases, with 10 bases left in between. This CDR3 reads CASSQDNRENEQFF. CDR3 DNA sequence: TGTGCCAGCAGCCAAGATAACCGGGAGAATGAGCAGTTCTTC.

The V call is TRBV28, the J call TRBJ1-3; maybe TRBD1 (6 bases). V was trimmed by 7 bases and J by 0 bases, leaving 19 bases between them. Germline V gives CDR1 MDHEN, CDR2 SYDVKM. This CDR3 region has 17 residues. CDR3 protein: CASIPYPGVNSGNTIYF. CDR3 in DNA: TGTGCCAGCATACCCTACCCAGGGGTTAACTCTGGAAACACCATATATTTT.

The CDR3 bases are TGTGCCAGCAGCTATTATACAGGTTTTAACGAGCAGTACTTC. It is translated as CASSYYTGFNEQYF. This chain links TRBV6-2 or TRBV6-3 with TRBJ2-7; TRBD1 might be the D (5 bases). The CDR3 is 14 residues long. V lost 6 bases to trimming and J lost 5 bases, with 17 bases between them. CDR1 is MNHEY, CDR2 SVGEGT, per germline.

This clone has only one observation. This chain joins TRBV5-1 and TRBJ2-2; D not resolved. Germline CDR1 reads SGHRS; CDR2 reads YFSETQ. The germline V and J ends were trimmed by 3 bases and 6 bases, with 15 bases remaining between them. The CDR3 runs 15 residues. The CDR3 spells CASSSLGNPAGELFF. CDR3 nucleotide sequence: TGCGCCAGCAGCTCCCTAGGGAACCCAGCCGGGGAGCTGTTTTTT.

The CDR3 coding sequence is TGCGCCAGCAGCTTTCAGGGGGGAAACACCATATATTTT. Translation gives CASSFQGGNTIYF. The rearrangement uses TRBV5-1 and TRBJ1-3; D is perhaps TRBD1 (6 bases). This CDR3 comprises 13 residues. The ends were cut back, 2 bases at V and 4 bases at J, with 7 bases in the middle. Germline V CDR1 and CDR2: SGHRS, YFSETQ.

The genes are TRBV7-9 and TRBJ1-1, with D possibly matching TRBD1 (5 bases). The CDR3 contains 15 residues. Germline V CDR1 and CDR2: SEHNR, FQNEAQ (reference sequence). Trimming removed 1 base at V and 4 bases at J, with 13 bases between. CDR3 in DNA: TGTGCCAGCAGCTTAGAAGGAAGGGGCGGCACTGAAGCTTTCTTT. This translates into CASSLEGRGGTEAFF.

The chain links TRBV6-2 or TRBV6-3 to TRBJ2-7, with 7 bases lining up with TRBD2. The CDR3 consists of 15 residues. V shed 4 bases and J 4 bases; nucleotides not matched to a gene: 10. Germline assignment: CDR1 MNHEY and CDR2 SVGEGT. CDR3 coding DNA: TGTGCCAGCAGTTCCCCTTGGGCGGGAGCTTACGAGCAGTACTTC. Translating gives CASSSPWAGAYEQYF.